Below, 9 T cell receptor beta chains from the same sample are listed, as sequenced in a study of human versus mouse CDR3 diversity and MHC coevolution. This table comes from immunoSEQ multiplex PCR, and its TCRdb copy is limited to in-frame clones, with some not included. The sample lists about 60,000 clones, 94% occurring once. Sequencing was done on a sample of naive CD4+ T cells from blood. Subset noted: CD45RO-negative CD62L-positive naive CD4 T cells. These receptors originate from a person between 60 and 70 years old in good health.

The table lists this clone with a count of one. This sequence joins TRBV5-1 and TRBJ2-3; D is unclear. The V gene's germline CDR1 is SGHRS and CDR2 YFSETQ. V was pared by 4 bases and J by 6 bases, with 12 bases between. CDR3 length: 13 amino acids. CDR3 in amino acids: CASSPLFGDTQYF. The DNA for the CDR3 is TGCGCCAGCAGCCCCTTGTTCGGGGATACGCAGTATTTT.

The chain employs TRBV19 and TRBJ2-1; D might be TRBD2 (5 bases). Per germline, CDR1 LNHDA and CDR2 SQIVND (reference sequence). The V and J ends lost 3 bases and 1 base respectively, with 13 bases between them. The CDR3 is made up of 16 amino acids. DNA of the CDR3: TGTGCCAGTAGTATTGGTCCGGACTTGTCCTACAATGAGCAGTTCTTC. This translates into CASSIGPDLSYNEQFF.

This chain connects TRBV6-1 to TRBJ2-7; D gene unclear. CDR3 size: 14 residues. Germline lookup yields CDR1 MNHNS and CDR2 SASEGT. V lost 4 bases to trimming and J lost 0 bases, with 10 bases between them. CDR3 region: CASSVGRPSYEQYF. CDR3 DNA: TGTGCCAGCAGTGTGGGCCGGCCCTCCTACGAGCAGTACTTC.

This clone came up once. The V gene is TRBV5-6, the J gene TRBJ2-1; D is uncertain. V shed 2 bases and J shed 4 bases, with 7 bases lying between them. This CDR3 contains 13 residues. Per the germline V gene, CDR1 is SGHDT and CDR2 is YYEEEE. The CDR3 region is CASSFGGYNEQFF. As DNA, the CDR3 is TGTGCCAGCAGCTTCGGCGGTTACAATGAGCAGTTCTTC. Full variable domain (outside the CDR3, taken from reference TRBV5-6 and TRBJ2-1): DAGVTQSPTHLIKTRGQQVTLRCSPKSGHDTVSWYQQALGQGPQFIFQYYEEEERQRGNFPDRFSGHQFPNYSSELNVNALLLGDSALYLCASSFGGYNEQFFGPGTRLTVL.

This chain connects TRBV7-2 to TRBJ2-3; 7 positions match TRBD1. The length of the CDR3 is 14 residues. The V and J ends lost 5 bases and 1 base, in that order; junction bases with no gene match: 3. The germline CDR1 and CDR2 sequences are SGHTA and FQGNSA. The DNA of the CDR3 is TGTGCCAGCAGCCCAGACAGGGGCACAGATACGCAGTATTTT. Protein sequence: CASSPDRGTDTQYF.

This chain uses TRBV6-5 with TRBJ2-1, with D perhaps matching TRBD2 (5 bases). Germline CDR1 and CDR2: MNHEY and SVGAGI. V dropped 2 bases and J dropped 10 bases, with 15 bases sitting between them. There are 14 residues in the CDR3. CDR3 nucleotide sequence: TGTGCCAGCAGTTACGAAGGCACTAGGGCCGAGCAGTTCTTC. Protein: CASSYEGTRAEQFF.

This chain joins TRBV19 and TRBJ1-4; 7 positions agree with TRBD1. This CDR3 is 14 amino acids long. J lost 8 bases, V lost 5 bases, and 8 bases had no gene match. The germline gives CDR1 LNHDA, CDR2 SQIVND (reference sequence). The CDR3 reads CASSQQGPDEKLFF. The CDR3 region has the DNA TGTGCCAGTAGTCAACAGGGGCCGGACGAAAAACTGTTTTTT.

The rearrangement uses TRBV19 and TRBJ1-1; 8 bases fit TRBD1. Germline V CDR1 and CDR2: LNHDA, SQIVND (reference sequence). This CDR3 spans 14 amino acids. V lost 3 bases to trimming and J lost 5 bases; unmatched junction nucleotides: 5. CDR3 coding DNA: TGTGCCAGTAGTATGGGGACAGGCTTTACTGAAGCTTTCTTT. Protein sequence: CASSMGTGFTEAFF.

The chain links TRBV19 to TRBJ2-7, with D possibly being TRBD2 (5 bases). V was cut by 4 bases and J by 2 bases, with 12 bases left in between. The CDR3 totals 14 residues. The germline gives CDR1 LNHDA, CDR2 SQIVND (reference sequence). The CDR3 loop reads CASSTGSLPYEQYF. CDR3 nucleotides: TGTGCCAGTAGTACGGGGTCCCTCCCCTACGAGCAGTACTTC.